Here is one TCR beta chain with its context. Its matching antigen is unknown. This specimen comes from a study of CD8 T cells in ankylosing spondylitis. Study-level findings and limits: Disease-linked clones reportedly concentrated significantly in matched ankylosing spondylitis synovial fluid. A motif in TCR beta, a set of roughly 8 highly homologous variants, appeared characteristic of ankylosing spondylitis blood.

Using its own MiXCR run on the 5' RACE reads, TCRdb lists one record per CDR3 protein. In the table there are approximately 150,000 distinct CDR3 sequences, under 35% of which are singletons. The CDR3 covers 15 residues. Trimming took off 5 bases at V and 0 bases at J, with 14 bases between the two ends. The germline CDR1 and CDR2 sequences are MDHEN and SYDVKM. The V call is TRBV28, the J call TRBJ2-7, with a weak D call TRBD1 (6 bases). Sequenced material: synovial fluid, either unsorted or a sorted T cell fraction (not recorded which). The clonotype was recovered from a male donor with ankylosing spondylitis. This CDR3 reads CASSHHGQSSYEQYF. Here the CDR3 DNA reads TGTGCCAGCAGTCACCACGGACAGAGCTCCTACGAGCAGTACTTC.